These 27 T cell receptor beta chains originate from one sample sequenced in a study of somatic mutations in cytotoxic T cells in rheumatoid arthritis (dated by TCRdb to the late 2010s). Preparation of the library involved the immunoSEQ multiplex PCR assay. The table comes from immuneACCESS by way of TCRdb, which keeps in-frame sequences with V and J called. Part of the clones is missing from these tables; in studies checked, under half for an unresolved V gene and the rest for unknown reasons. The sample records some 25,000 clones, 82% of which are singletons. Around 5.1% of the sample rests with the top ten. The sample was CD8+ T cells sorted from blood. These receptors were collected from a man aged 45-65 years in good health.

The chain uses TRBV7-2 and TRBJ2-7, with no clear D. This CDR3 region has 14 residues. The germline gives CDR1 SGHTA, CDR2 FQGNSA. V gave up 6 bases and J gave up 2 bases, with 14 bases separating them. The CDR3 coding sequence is TGTGCCAGCAGGGATAAAACGGATACCTACGAGCAGTACTTC. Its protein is CASRDKTDTYEQYF.

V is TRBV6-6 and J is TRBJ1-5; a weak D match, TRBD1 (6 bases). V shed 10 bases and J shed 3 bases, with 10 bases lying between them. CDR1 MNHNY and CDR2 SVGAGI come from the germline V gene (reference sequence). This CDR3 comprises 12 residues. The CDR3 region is CATRTVNQPQHF. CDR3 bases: TGTGCCACTCGGACAGTCAATCAGCCCCAGCATTTT.

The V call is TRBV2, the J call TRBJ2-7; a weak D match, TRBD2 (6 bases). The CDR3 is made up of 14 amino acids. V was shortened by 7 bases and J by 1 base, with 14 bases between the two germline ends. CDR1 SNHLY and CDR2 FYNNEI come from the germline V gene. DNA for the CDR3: TGTGCCAGCACCGTGGAGGGTAGATCCTACGAGCAGTACTTC. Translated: CASTVEGRSYEQYF.

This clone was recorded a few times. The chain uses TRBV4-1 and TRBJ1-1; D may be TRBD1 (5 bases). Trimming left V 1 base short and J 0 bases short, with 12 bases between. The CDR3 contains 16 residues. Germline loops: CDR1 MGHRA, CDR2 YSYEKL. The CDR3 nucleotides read TGCGCCAGCAGCCAAGGCGGGGGAGGCTTGAACACTGAAGCTTTCTTT. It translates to CASSQGGGGLNTEAFF.

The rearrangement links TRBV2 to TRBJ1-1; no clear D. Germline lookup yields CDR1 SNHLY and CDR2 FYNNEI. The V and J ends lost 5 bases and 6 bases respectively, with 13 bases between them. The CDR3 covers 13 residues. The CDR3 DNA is TGTGCCAGCAGTCCCTTTGGGAGGCCTGAAGCTTTCTTT. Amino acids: CASSPFGRPEAFF.

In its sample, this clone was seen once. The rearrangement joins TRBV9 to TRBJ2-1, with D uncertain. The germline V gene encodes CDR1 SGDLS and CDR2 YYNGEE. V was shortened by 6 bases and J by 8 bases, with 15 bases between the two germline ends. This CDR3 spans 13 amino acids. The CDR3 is CASTRTGLDEQFF. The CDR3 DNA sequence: TGTGCCAGCACCCGGACGGGCTTGGATGAGCAGTTCTTC.

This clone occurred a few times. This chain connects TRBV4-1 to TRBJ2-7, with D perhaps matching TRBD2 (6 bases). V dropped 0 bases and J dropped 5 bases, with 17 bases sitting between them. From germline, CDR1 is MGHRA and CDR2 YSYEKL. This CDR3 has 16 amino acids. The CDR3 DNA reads TGCGCCAGCAGCCAAGATGGGTTCCTAGCGCCCGACGAGCAGTACTTC. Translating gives CASSQDGFLAPDEQYF.

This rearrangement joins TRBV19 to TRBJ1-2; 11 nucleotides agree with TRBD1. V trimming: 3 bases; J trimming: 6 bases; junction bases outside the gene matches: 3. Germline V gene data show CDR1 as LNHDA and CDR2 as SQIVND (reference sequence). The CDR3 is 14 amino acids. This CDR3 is CASSIPGQGDGYTF. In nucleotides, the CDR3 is TGTGCCAGTAGTATTCCGGGACAGGGGGATGGCTACACCTTC.

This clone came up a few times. CDR3 bases: TGTGCCAGCAGCTTGAGGCTAGCCTACGAGCAGTACTTC. Its protein product is CASSLRLAYEQYF. This chain joins TRBV5-5 and TRBJ2-7, with no clear D. Germline CDR1 is SGHKS and CDR2 is YYEKEE (reference sequence). Trimming removed 1 base at V and 2 bases at J, with 7 bases between. CDR3 length equals 13 residues.

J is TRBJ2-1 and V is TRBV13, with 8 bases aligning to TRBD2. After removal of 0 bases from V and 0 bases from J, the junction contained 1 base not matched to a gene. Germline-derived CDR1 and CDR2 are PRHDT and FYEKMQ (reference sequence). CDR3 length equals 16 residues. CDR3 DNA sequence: TGTGCCAGCAGCTTAGGAGGGACTAGCTCCTACAATGAGCAGTTCTTC. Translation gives CASSLGGTSSYNEQFF.

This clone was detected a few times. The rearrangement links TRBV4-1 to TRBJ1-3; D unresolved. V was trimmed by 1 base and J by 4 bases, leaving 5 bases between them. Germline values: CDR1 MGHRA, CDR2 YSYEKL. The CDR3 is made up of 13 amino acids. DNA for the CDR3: TGCGCCAGCAGCCAAGTTATCGGAAACACCATATATTTT. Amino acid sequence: CASSQVIGNTIYF.

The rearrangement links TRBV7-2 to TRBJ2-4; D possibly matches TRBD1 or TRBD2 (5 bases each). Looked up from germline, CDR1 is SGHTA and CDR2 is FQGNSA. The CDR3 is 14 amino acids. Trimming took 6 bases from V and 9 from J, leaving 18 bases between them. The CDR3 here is CASSRRGELSIQYF. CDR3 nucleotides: TGTGCCAGCAGTCGTCGAGGGGAGCTGAGCATTCAGTACTTC.

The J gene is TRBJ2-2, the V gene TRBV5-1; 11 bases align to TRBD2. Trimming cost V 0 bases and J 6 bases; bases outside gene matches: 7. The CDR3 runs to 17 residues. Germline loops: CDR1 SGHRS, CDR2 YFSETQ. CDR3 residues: CASSLVSGRASAGELFF. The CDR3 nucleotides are TGCGCCAGCAGCTTGGTTAGCGGGAGGGCCTCAGCCGGGGAGCTGTTTTTT.

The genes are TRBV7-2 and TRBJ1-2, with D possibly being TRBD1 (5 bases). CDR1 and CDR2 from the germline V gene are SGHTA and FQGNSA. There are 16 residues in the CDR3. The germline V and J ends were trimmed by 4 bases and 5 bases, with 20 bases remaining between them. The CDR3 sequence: CASSSRKGSVEYGYTF. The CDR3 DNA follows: TGTGCCAGCAGCTCCCGTAAGGGGAGCGTTGAATATGGCTACACCTTC.

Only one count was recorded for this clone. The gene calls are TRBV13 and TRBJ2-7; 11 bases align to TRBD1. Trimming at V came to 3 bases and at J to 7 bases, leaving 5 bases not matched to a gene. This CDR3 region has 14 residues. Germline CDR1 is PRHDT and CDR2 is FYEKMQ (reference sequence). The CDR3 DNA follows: TGTGCCAGCAGCTTTGGACAGGGGGCGCTTGAGCAGTACTTC. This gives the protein CASSFGQGALEQYF.

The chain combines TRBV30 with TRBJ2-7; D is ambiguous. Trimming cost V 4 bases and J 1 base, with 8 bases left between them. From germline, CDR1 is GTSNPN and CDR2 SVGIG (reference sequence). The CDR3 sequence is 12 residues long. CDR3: CAWKLSSYEQYF. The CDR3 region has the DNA TGTGCCTGGAAGCTCAGTTCCTACGAGCAGTACTTC.

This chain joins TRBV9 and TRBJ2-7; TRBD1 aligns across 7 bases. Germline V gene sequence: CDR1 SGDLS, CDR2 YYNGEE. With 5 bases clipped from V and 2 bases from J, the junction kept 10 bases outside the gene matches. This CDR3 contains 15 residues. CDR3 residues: CASSPTGDPTYEQYF. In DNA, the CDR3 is TGTGCCAGCAGTCCTACAGGGGACCCAACCTACGAGCAGTACTTC.

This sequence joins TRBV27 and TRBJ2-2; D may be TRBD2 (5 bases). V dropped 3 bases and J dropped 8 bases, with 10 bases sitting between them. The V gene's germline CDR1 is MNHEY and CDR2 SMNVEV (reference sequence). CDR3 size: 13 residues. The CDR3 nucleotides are TGTGCCAGCAGTTTTATGGGAGCGGGGGAGCTGTTTTTT. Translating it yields CASSFMGAGELFF.

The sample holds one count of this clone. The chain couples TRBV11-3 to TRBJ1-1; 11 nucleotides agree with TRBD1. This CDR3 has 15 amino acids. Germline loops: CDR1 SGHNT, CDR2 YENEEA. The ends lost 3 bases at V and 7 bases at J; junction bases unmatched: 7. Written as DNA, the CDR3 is TGTGCCAGCAGCTTGTCACGGGACAGGGGGAGTGAAGCTTTCTTT. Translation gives CASSLSRDRGSEAFF.

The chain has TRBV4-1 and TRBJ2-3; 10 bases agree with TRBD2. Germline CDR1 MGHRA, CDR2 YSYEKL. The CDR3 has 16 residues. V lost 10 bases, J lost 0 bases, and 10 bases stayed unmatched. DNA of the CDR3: TGCGCCACCACTCTGGGACTAGCGAGTAGCACAGATACGCAGTATTTT. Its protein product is CATTLGLASSTDTQYF.

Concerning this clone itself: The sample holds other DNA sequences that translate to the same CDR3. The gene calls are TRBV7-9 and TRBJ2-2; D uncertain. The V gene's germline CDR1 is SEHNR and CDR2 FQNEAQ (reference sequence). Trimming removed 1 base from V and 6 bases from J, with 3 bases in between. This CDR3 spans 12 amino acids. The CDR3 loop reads CASSLGAGELFF. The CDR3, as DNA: TGTGCCAGCAGCTTAGGAGCCGGGGAGCTGTTTTTT.

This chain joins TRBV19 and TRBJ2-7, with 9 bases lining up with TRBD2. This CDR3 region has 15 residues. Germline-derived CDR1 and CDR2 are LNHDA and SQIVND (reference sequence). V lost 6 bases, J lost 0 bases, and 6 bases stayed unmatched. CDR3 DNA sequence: TGTGCCAGTAGCAGCAGCGGGGGGCCCTCCTACGAGCAGTACTTC. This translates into CASSSSGGPSYEQYF.

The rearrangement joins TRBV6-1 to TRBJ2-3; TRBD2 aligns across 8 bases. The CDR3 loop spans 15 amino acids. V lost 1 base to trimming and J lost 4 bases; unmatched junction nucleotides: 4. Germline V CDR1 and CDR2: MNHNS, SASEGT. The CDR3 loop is CASSEESGSSDTQYF. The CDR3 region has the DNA TGTGCCAGCAGTGAAGAAAGCGGGAGTTCAGATACGCAGTATTTT.

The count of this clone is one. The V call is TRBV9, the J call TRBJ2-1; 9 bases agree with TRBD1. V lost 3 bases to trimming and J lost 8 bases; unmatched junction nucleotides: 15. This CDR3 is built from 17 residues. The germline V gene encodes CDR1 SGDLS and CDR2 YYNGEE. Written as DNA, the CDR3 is TGTGCCAGCAGCGAGGGACAGGGTCGAGGGGACCCCTATGAGCAGTTCTTC. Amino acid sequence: CASSEGQGRGDPYEQFF.

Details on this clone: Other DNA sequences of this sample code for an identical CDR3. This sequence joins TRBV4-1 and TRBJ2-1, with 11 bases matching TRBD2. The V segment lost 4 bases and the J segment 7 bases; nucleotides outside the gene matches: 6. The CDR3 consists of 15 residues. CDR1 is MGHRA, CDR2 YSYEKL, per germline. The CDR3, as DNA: TGCGCCAGCAGCCCTCTAGCGGGAGGTGGAAATGAGCAGTTCTTC. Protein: CASSPLAGGGNEQFF.

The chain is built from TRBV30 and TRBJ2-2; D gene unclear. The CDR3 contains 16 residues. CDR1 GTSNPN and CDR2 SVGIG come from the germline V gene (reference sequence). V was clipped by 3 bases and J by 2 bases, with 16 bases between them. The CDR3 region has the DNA TGTGCCTGGAGGCCAGGCGTCCTAAAAAACACCGGGGAGCTGTTTTTT. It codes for CAWRPGVLKNTGELFF.

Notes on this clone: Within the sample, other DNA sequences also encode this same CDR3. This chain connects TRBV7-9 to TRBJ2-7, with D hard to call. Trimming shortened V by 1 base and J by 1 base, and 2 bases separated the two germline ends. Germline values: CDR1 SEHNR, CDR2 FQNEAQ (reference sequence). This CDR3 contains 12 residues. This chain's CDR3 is CASSLGSYEQYF. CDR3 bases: TGTGCCAGCAGCTTAGGATCCTACGAGCAGTACTTC. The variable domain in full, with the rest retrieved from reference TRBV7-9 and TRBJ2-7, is DTGVSQNPRHKITKRGQNVTFRCDPISEHNRLYWYRQTLGQGPEFLTYFQNEAQLEKSRLLSDRFSAERPKGSFSTLEIQRTEQGDSAMYLCASSLGSYEQYFGPGTRLTVT.